The 11 T cell receptor beta chains below come from one sample, sequenced in a study of beta chain features in type 1 diabetes. The antigens these receptors bind are not known. Whole-study results and caveats: Shortening of TCRB CDR3s, moderate but significant, appeared in all four CD4+ subsets of Type 1 diabetes patients.

Expressed TCRB transcripts were sequenced, since all the RNA that had been isolated was reverse transcribed. Sequencing used immunoSEQ multiplex PCR; TCRdb keeps in-frame clones, though not all of them. The sample shows 150,000 to 170,000 clones, around 10% of them seen only once. Source material: central memory CD4+ T cells from blood. All receptors derive from a man younger than 40 with type 1 diabetes.

J is TRBJ2-2 and V is TRBV7-6; 8 nucleotides line up with TRBD1. The CDR3 sequence is 15 residues long. CDR1 and CDR2 (germline): SGHVS, FNYEAQ. After removal of 4 bases from V and 3 bases from J, the junction contained 4 bases not matched to a gene. CDR3 residues: CASSSGGGYTGELFF. CDR3 coding DNA: TGTGCCAGCAGCTCAGGGGGCGGGTACACCGGGGAGCTGTTTTTT.

V is TRBV18 and J is TRBJ1-1, with D unclear. This CDR3 spans 13 amino acids. CDR1 is KGHSH and CDR2 is LQKENI in the germline V gene. V was cut by 3 bases and J by 6 bases, with 11 bases left in between. The CDR3 DNA reads as TGTGCCAGCTCACCGACGGTGGGCGCTGAAGCTTTCTTT. Encoded protein: CASSPTVGAEAFF.

This clone was detected only a few times. V is TRBV4-2 and J is TRBJ2-7; no firm D call. Germline V lookup: CDR1 LGHNA, CDR2 YNFKEQ. CDR3 length: 15 amino acids. V was clipped by 1 base and J by 3 bases, with 13 bases between them. In DNA form, the CDR3 reads TGTGCCAGCAGCCAAGTAGTCGGCGGAAGCTACGAGCAGTACTTC. It specifies CASSQVVGGSYEQYF.

About this clone: With a far larger clone one base away, a read error is the likely cause. The chain recombines TRBV28 with TRBJ2-1; D ambiguous. This CDR3 has 12 residues. Germline CDR1 and CDR2: MDHEN and SYDVKM. V was shortened by 3 bases and J by 7 bases, with 7 bases between the two germline ends. The CDR3 DNA follows: TGTGCCAGCAGTTTCCGGGTGAATGAGCAGTTCTTC. It encodes CASSFRVNEQFF.

This clone was found a few times. This rearrangement joins TRBV18 to TRBJ1-4; a possible D gene is TRBD1 (5 bases). Per germline, CDR1 KGHSH and CDR2 LQKENI. This CDR3 contains 13 residues. V lost 3 bases to trimming and J lost 8 bases, with 10 bases between them. CDR3: CASSPGRGEKLFF. CDR3 DNA sequence: TGTGCCAGCTCACCCGGCCGGGGGGAAAAACTGTTTTTT.

This clone was detected a few times. The chain is built from TRBV7-2 and TRBJ2-7, with TRBD1 matching over 7 bases. Trimming removed 3 bases from V and 4 bases from J; junction bases left unmatched: 9. This CDR3 has 15 amino acids. Germline CDR1 reads SGHTA; CDR2 reads FQGNSA. This chain's CDR3 is CASSLTGSRDYEQYF. The CDR3 coding sequence is TGTGCCAGCAGCTTGACAGGGTCCCGAGATTACGAGCAGTACTTC.

The chain combines TRBV6-1 with TRBJ2-1; 9 bases align to TRBD2. This CDR3 contains 15 residues. Trimming at V came to 2 bases and at J to 6 bases, leaving 5 bases not matched to a gene. Germline V gives CDR1 MNHNS, CDR2 SASEGT. The chain's CDR3 is CASSEYLAGFNEQFF. The CDR3 nucleotides read TGTGCCAGCAGTGAATATCTAGCGGGATTCAATGAGCAGTTCTTC.

The V call is TRBV18, the J call TRBJ2-1; possible D gene TRBD1, 7 bases. This CDR3 has 15 amino acids. Per germline, CDR1 KGHSH and CDR2 LQKENI. The germline V and J ends were trimmed by 3 bases and 5 bases, with 14 bases remaining between them. CDR3 nucleotides: TGTGCCAGCTCACCTTACAGGGGACTGAACAATGAGCAGTTCTTC. Its translation: CASSPYRGLNNEQFF.

The chain employs TRBV11-1 and TRBJ1-2; D is ambiguous. This CDR3 has 16 residues. V was pared by 0 bases and J by 8 bases, with 19 bases between. Germline V gene sequence: CDR1 SGHAT, CDR2 FQDESV (reference sequence). The CDR3 spells CASSLAPARGESGYTF. CDR3 sequence (DNA): TGTGCCAGCAGCTTAGCCCCGGCGCGCGGGGAGAGCGGCTACACCTTC.

On this clone itself: Other DNA variants within this sample encode the same CDR3. CDR3 loop: CASSQGQGTKNIQYF. Written as DNA, the CDR3 is TGCGCCAGCAGCCAAGGACAGGGAACCAAAAACATTCAGTACTTC. This chain connects TRBV4-3 to TRBJ2-4, with 7 bases aligning to TRBD1. CDR3 length equals 15 residues. CDR1 LGHNA and CDR2 YSLEER come from the germline V gene. V lost 1 base and J lost 2; bases outside the gene matches: 2.

The CDR3 reads CASSPAGGPRETQYF. The DNA for the CDR3 is TGTGCCAGCTCACCAGCGGGAGGGCCGCGAGAGACCCAGTACTTC. V is TRBV18 and J is TRBJ2-5; 9 positions match TRBD2. V trimming: 2 bases; J trimming: 4 bases; junction bases outside the gene matches: 5. Germline V CDR1 and CDR2: KGHSH, LQKENI. The CDR3 consists of 15 residues.